This T cell receptor (beta chain) is drawn from a study of post-analysis software for immune sequencing data. Whole-study context: The patients showed relapsing-remitting, secondary progressive and progressive-relapsing multiple sclerosis courses. Whole-study findings and limits: Patients showed TRBV5-6, TRBV5-1 and TRBV20-1 among 4 or 5 TRBV segments more frequent than in controls. Strong co-clustering by F measure was evident for samples that had been prepared in the same batch. When compared against controls, multiple sclerosis patients showed significantly lower normalized Chao1 diversity.

As for this clonotype: Its target is unknown.

Researchers reported that TCR beta cDNA libraries carried unique molecular identifiers. Input amounts of 1 to 10 million T cells were used. These gave around 500,000 cDNA molecules, so each molecule approximated one T cell. TCRdb called the PCR reads again in MiXCR, with one record for every CDR3 protein. In the table there are about half a million distinct CDR3 sequences, 30% to 40% of which are singletons. Germline lookup yields CDR1 SGHKS and CDR2 YYEKEE (reference sequence). V lost 6 bases to trimming and J lost 1 base, with 9 bases between them. The CDR3 is made up of 13 amino acids. The chain recombines TRBV5-5 with TRBJ2-3; D not certain. The sequence was collected from a girl under 18 with multiple sclerosis. Sequencing was performed on blood. DNA of the CDR3: TGTGCCAGCAACTTAGACCGCACAGATACGCAGTATTTT. Residues: CASNLDRTDTQYF.